One TCR beta chain is described in this entry. Profiling relied on immunoSEQ multiplex PCR, and the TCRdb table lists in-frame clones only, not all of them. The sample records some 270,000 clones, about 88% being singletons. This sample is part of a study of blood T cell repertoires in COVID-19. Study context: Sources were T cells, B-cell-depleted T cells, or PBMCs; the material itself was cDNA or gDNA.

Germline CDR1 MNHNS, CDR2 SASEGT. The germline V and J ends were trimmed by 0 bases and 4 bases, with 13 bases remaining between them. CDR3 length: 16 residues. The V and J genes are TRBV6-1 and TRBJ1-3; unclear D gene. The receptor was derived from a woman in her thirties or forties who had recovered from COVID-19. The sequencing sample was made of peripheral blood. The CDR3 DNA reads TGTGCCAGCAGTGAAGCAAGCTGGGCGGGAGGAAACACCATATATTTT. It translates to CASSEASWAGGNTIYF.